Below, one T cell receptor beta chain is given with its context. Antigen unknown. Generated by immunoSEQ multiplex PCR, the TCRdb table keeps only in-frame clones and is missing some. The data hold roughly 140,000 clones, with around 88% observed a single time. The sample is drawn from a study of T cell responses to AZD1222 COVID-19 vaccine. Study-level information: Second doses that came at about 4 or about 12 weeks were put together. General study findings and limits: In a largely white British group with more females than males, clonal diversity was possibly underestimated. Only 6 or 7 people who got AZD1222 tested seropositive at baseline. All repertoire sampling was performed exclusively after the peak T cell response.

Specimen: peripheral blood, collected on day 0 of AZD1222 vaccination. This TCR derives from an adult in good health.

The CDR3 sequence is CASSQVEGAGDEQYF. The CDR3 nucleotides read TGCGCCAGCAGCCAAGTGGAGGGCGCGGGTGACGAGCAGTACTTC. The chain is built from TRBV4-1 and TRBJ2-7, with a weak D call TRBD2 (6 bases). In germline, CDR1 is MGHRA, CDR2 YSYEKL. V was shortened by 1 base and J by 5 bases, with 15 bases between the two germline ends. The CDR3 is 15 residues long.